The rows below give T cell receptor beta chains drawn from one sample of a study of cytomegalovirus exposure and HLA in healthy donors. Generated by immunoSEQ multiplex PCR, the TCRdb table keeps only in-frame clones and is missing some. In the table there are 110,000 or so clones, 65% to 90% of which are singletons. Source material: PBMCs. The receptors come from a young woman in good health and CMV-seronegative. The conserved cysteine and the conserved F or W are not part of the CDR3 here.

v_gene: TRBV5-4
len: 11
CDR3aa: ASSQGLPYEQY

v_gene: TRBV18
len: 11
CDR3aa: ASSPAGGGGYT

v_gene: TRBV7-2
len: 13
CDR3aa: ASSSSGGWGSGYT

v_gene: TRBV19
len: 10
CDR3aa: ASSPSGSPLH

v_gene: TRBV27
len: 13
CDR3aa: ASSSSVAGGGEQY

v_gene: TRBV19
len: 13
CDR3aa: ASSLYSGVSEKLF

v_gene: TRBV7-9
len: 14
CDR3aa: ASSSGWREGGDIQY

v_gene: TRBV5-6
len: 14
CDR3aa: ASSLRGTGGRETQY

v_gene: TRBV6-1
len: 11
CDR3aa: ASSDSGDYGYT

v_gene: TRBV7-3
len: 13
CDR3aa: ASSLTGGRNDEQF

v_gene: TRBV7-9
len: 13
CDR3aa: ASSRQGVSDYEQY

v_gene: TRBV14
len: 14
CDR3aa: ASSQGDRGFPDTQY

v_gene: TRBV15
len: 15
CDR3aa: ATSRGLAGGSYNEQF

v_gene: TRBV13
len: 12
CDR3aa: ASSLTGASYEQY

v_gene: TRBV4-3
len: 12
CDR3aa: ASSQDSSAYEQF

v_gene: TRBV4-1
len: 14
CDR3aa: ASSHEREGGADTQY

v_gene: TRBV7-8
len: 14
CDR3aa: ASSATLAGGFNEQF

v_gene: TRBV5-1
len: 15
CDR3aa: ASSLAGDHRSGAEAF

v_gene: TRBV7-9
len: 16
CDR3aa: ASSLERTQGAIYNEQF

v_gene: TRBV7-3
len: 11
CDR3aa: ASSLTAAGELF

v_gene: TRBV29-1
len: 12
CDR3aa: SGLGLVLPGEQY

v_gene: TRBV5-4
len: 13
CDR3aa: ASSLRQGASSGYT